These 13 T cell receptor beta chains came from one sample sequenced in a study of shared clonotypes between healthy human individuals. Libraries were prepared by immunoSEQ multiplex PCR; TCRdb keeps only in-frame clonotypes and omits some of them. The sample has approximately 720,000 clones, about 91% seen once. Naive CD8 cells lacked CD45RO and underwent positive selection for CCR7, leaving out terminally differentiated effector memory CD45RA+ cells. Material for sequencing was naive CD8+ T cells sorted from blood. These receptors all stem from a man aged 25 to 40 in good health.

This clone appeared a single time. The gene calls are TRBV27 and TRBJ2-1, with D tentatively TRBD1 (7 bases). This CDR3 is 17 amino acids long. CDR1 MNHEY and CDR2 SMNVEV come from the germline V gene (reference sequence). Trimming left V 4 bases short and J 5 bases short, with 21 bases between. In DNA form, the CDR3 reads TGTGCCAGCAGTTCACGACAGGGTGGCACGGGGGACAATGAGCAGTTCTTC. Its protein is CASSSRQGGTGDNEQFF.

On this clone itself: The sample has other DNA sequences that encode this CDR3 too. The chain uses TRBV11-2 and TRBJ2-3; D gene uncertain. The germline V and J ends were trimmed by 3 bases and 6 bases, with 4 bases remaining between them. Looked up from germline, CDR1 is SGHAT and CDR2 is FQNNGV. The CDR3 loop spans 11 amino acids. The CDR3 loop reads CASSLGDTQYF. The CDR3 nucleotides read TGTGCCAGCAGCTTGGGGGATACGCAGTATTTT.

J is TRBJ2-7 and V is TRBV5-4; TRBD1 aligns across 8 bases. Germline CDR1 is SGHNT and CDR2 is YYREEE (reference sequence). V lost 0 bases, J lost 4 bases, and 6 bases stayed unmatched. This CDR3 is 15 amino acids long. The CDR3 bases are TGTGCCAGCAGCTTGGAGGCAGGGGGCGCTTACGAGCAGTACTTC. As protein: CASSLEAGGAYEQYF.

V usage is TRBV28 and J usage is TRBJ2-7; 7 bases align to TRBD1. Germline values: CDR1 MDHEN, CDR2 SYDVKM. The CDR3 runs 16 residues. The trim removed 6 bases at V and 5 bases at J, leaving 16 bases unmatched. CDR3 amino acids: CASSSTRLDRDHEQYF. The CDR3 DNA follows: TGTGCCAGCAGCTCTACGCGTTTAGACAGGGACCACGAGCAGTACTTC.

The rearrangement links TRBV5-1 to TRBJ1-5; the D gene is possibly TRBD1 (5 bases). CDR3 size: 15 residues. The germline V gene has CDR1 SGHRS and CDR2 YFSETQ. Deletions cut 4 bases from V and 0 bases from J, with 11 bases between. CDR3 bases: TGCGCCAGCAGCCTCCAGGGAAATAGCAATCAGCCCCAGCATTTT. Translating it yields CASSLQGNSNQPQHF.

The chain has TRBV7-9 and TRBJ2-7; TRBD1 matches at 9 bases. Germline assignment: CDR1 SEHNR and CDR2 FQNEAQ (reference sequence). The junction had 11 bases not matched to a gene; V was cut back by 5 bases and J by 6 bases. The CDR3 runs 15 residues. The CDR3: CASSQGTGIVGEQYF. The CDR3 DNA reads as TGTGCCAGCAGCCAAGGGACAGGGATCGTCGGCGAGCAGTACTTC.

The CDR3 DNA reads as TGTGCCAGTAGTGTGGGACAGGGGAGGGGGTACTACGAGCAGTACTTC. Amino acid sequence: CASSVGQGRGYYEQYF. V gene TRBV19 combines with J gene TRBJ2-7, with TRBD1 matching over 10 bases. Germline CDR1 reads LNHDA; CDR2 reads SQIVND (reference sequence). J was trimmed by 3 bases and V by 5 bases; bases with no gene match: 10. There are 16 residues in the CDR3.

V usage is TRBV5-1 and J usage is TRBJ1-2, with a weak D call TRBD1 (5 bases). The CDR3 runs to 14 residues. The V gene lost 4 bases and the J gene lost 7 bases, with 17 bases spanning the gap. Germline V lookup: CDR1 SGHRS, CDR2 YFSETQ. CDR3 sequence: CASSPDVGETGYTF. CDR3 nucleotide sequence: TGCGCCAGCAGCCCGGACGTAGGGGAGACTGGCTACACCTTC.

The chain combines TRBV9 with TRBJ2-2; D ambiguous. Trimming shortened V by 5 bases and J by 4 bases, and 9 bases separated the two germline ends. Germline V lookup: CDR1 SGDLS, CDR2 YYNGEE. This CDR3 spans 13 amino acids. The chain's CDR3 is CASRRGSTGELFF. Written as DNA, the CDR3 is TGTGCCAGCAGGAGAGGAAGCACCGGGGAGCTGTTTTTT.

This clone was seen once. The chain links TRBV7-9 to TRBJ2-1, with D maybe TRBD1 (5 bases). Trimming left V 1 base short and J 9 bases short, with 7 bases between. CDR3 length: 12 amino acids. Germline V gene data show CDR1 as SEHNR and CDR2 as FQNEAQ (reference sequence). As DNA, the CDR3 is TGTGCCAGCAGCTTAGAGGGGCCTGAGCAGTTCTTC. This codes for CASSLEGPEQFF.

J is TRBJ1-1 and V is TRBV29-1, with 10 nucleotides matching TRBD1. The junction had 10 bases not matched to a gene; V was cut back by 7 bases and J by 5 bases. The CDR3 consists of 14 residues. CDR1 and CDR2 (germline): SQVTM, ANQGSEA. For the CDR3, the DNA is TGCAGCGCTCTATCGACAGGGGGCTATACTGAAGCTTTCTTT. The encoded protein is CSALSTGGYTEAFF.

The chain employs TRBV7-8 and TRBJ1-5; possible D gene TRBD1, 5 bases. There are 19 residues in the CDR3. Germline lookup yields CDR1 SGHVS and CDR2 FQNEAQ. V lost 1 base and J lost 0, with 19 bases in between. The CDR3 coding sequence is TGTGCCAGCAGCTTAGGACGGGGACCCTTAGATTATAGCAATCAGCCCCAGCATTTT. Protein product: CASSLGRGPLDYSNQPQHF.

The chain carries TRBV6-4 and TRBJ2-1; D remains unclear. This CDR3 comprises 14 residues. V was cut by 3 bases and J by 5 bases, with 11 bases left in between. Germline assignment: CDR1 MRHNA and CDR2 SNTAGT. The CDR3 sequence is CASSERIRDNEQFF. The CDR3 bases are TGTGCCAGCAGTGAACGCATTAGGGACAATGAGCAGTTCTTC.